This entry lists 29 T cell receptor beta chains sequenced from one sample in a study of blood T cell repertoires in COVID-19. Sequencing used immunoSEQ multiplex PCR; TCRdb keeps in-frame clones, though not all of them. The top ten clones hold approximately 20% of a sample with approximately 230,000 clones, roughly 80% of them seen once. Specimen: peripheral blood. All receptors come from a man younger than 45 with active or convalescent COVID-19.

CDR3 protein: CATSWGFQETQYF. CDR3 nucleotide sequence: TGTGCCACTTCTTGGGGCTTCCAAGAGACCCAGTACTTC. The chain carries TRBV15 and TRBJ2-5, with a possible D match to TRBD1 (5 bases). V was pared by 9 bases and J by 1 base, with 12 bases between. The CDR3 loop spans 13 amino acids. Germline values: CDR1 LNHNV, CDR2 YYDKDF (reference sequence).

This sequence joins TRBV11-2 and TRBJ2-5; maybe TRBD2 (6 bases). In germline, CDR1 is SGHAT, CDR2 FQNNGV. CDR3 length equals 14 residues. The V gene lost 3 bases and the J gene lost 5 bases, with 13 bases spanning the gap. This chain's CDR3 is CASSFSPGVETQYF. In DNA form, the CDR3 reads TGTGCCAGCAGCTTTTCGCCGGGGGTTGAGACCCAGTACTTC.

V gene TRBV3-1 (or the pseudogene TRBV3-2) combines with J gene TRBJ2-5, with 9 bases identical to TRBD2. CDR1 is LGHDT, CDR2 YNNKEL, per germline (reference sequence). Unmatched junction bases numbered 6, after V lost 1 base and J lost 3 bases. The CDR3 has 16 amino acids. CDR3 amino acids: CASSQVAGGREETQYF. The DNA of the CDR3 is TGTGCCAGCAGCCAAGTGGCGGGGGGGCGAGAAGAGACCCAGTACTTC.

The chain couples TRBV27 to TRBJ2-7; 13 nucleotides match TRBD2. The CDR3 totals 15 residues. Germline V gene sequence: CDR1 MNHEY, CDR2 SMNVEV (reference sequence). V lost 5 bases and J lost 4; bases outside the gene matches: 5. CDR3: CASSTRTSGRYEQYF. The CDR3 DNA reads as TGTGCCAGCAGTACCCGGACTAGCGGGAGATACGAGCAGTACTTC.

V gene TRBV3-1 (or the pseudogene TRBV3-2) combines with J gene TRBJ1-1, with no clear D. The V gene lost 3 bases and the J gene lost 5 bases, with 13 bases spanning the gap. The CDR3 is made up of 14 amino acids. CDR1 is LGHDT, CDR2 YNNKEL, per germline (reference sequence). The DNA of the CDR3 is TGTGCCAGCAGCCAGTCAAGAGGATGGACTGAAGCTTTCTTT. Encoded protein: CASSQSRGWTEAFF.

This rearrangement joins TRBV11-2 to TRBJ2-5; a weak D match, TRBD2 (6 bases). V shed 5 bases and J shed 1 base, with 11 bases lying between them. The germline gives CDR1 SGHAT, CDR2 FQNNGV. The CDR3 runs 14 residues. The CDR3 DNA follows: TGTGCCAGCAGCCGGGGGTTAGGCCAAGAGACCCAGTACTTC. Its protein is CASSRGLGQETQYF. The full variable domain, its missing parts supplied by reference TRBV11-2 and TRBJ2-5, is EAGVAQSPRYKIIEKRQSVAFWCNPISGHATLYWYQQILGQGPKLLIQFQNNGVVDDSQLPKDRFSAERLKGVDSTLKIQPAKLEDSAVYLCASSRGLGQETQYFGPGTRLLVL.

The genes are TRBV18 and TRBJ2-2; 8 positions match TRBD2. The J segment lost 6 bases and the V segment lost 4 bases, leaving 4 bases of the junction unmatched. Germline values: CDR1 KGHSH, CDR2 LQKENI. The CDR3 runs to 14 residues. The CDR3 DNA reads TGTGCCAGCTCACGGGGACTAGAGTCCGGGGAGCTGTTTTTT. Encoded protein: CASSRGLESGELFF.

The V gene is TRBV29-1, the J gene TRBJ1-2; the match to TRBD1 covers 10 bases. CDR1 and CDR2 (germline): SQVTM, ANQGSEA. There are 14 residues in the CDR3. Trimming at V came to 4 bases and at J to 6 bases, leaving 8 bases not matched to a gene. CDR3 amino acids: CSVGRDRGRNGYTF. CDR3 DNA: TGCAGCGTTGGGAGGGACAGGGGTAGGAATGGCTACACCTTC.

The chain joins TRBV7-9 to TRBJ2-1; 11 positions agree with TRBD2. The CDR3 covers 15 residues. Germline CDR1 reads SEHNR; CDR2 reads FQNEAQ (reference sequence). The trim removed 10 bases at V and 3 bases at J, leaving 8 bases unmatched. The CDR3 DNA sequence: TGTGCCACAAAGGGACTAGCGGACCTCTACAATGAGCAGTTCTTC. This gives the protein CATKGLADLYNEQFF.

In this sample, this clone turned up a few times. This chain uses TRBV29-1 with TRBJ2-1, with D perhaps TRBD1 (7 bases). The CDR3 runs 13 residues. Germline V gives CDR1 SQVTM, CDR2 ANQGSEA. V was cut by 7 bases and J by 8 bases, with 18 bases left in between. In nucleotides, the CDR3 is TGCAGCGCGGAGGGGGACAGCAATTATGAGCAGTTCTTC. It specifies CSAEGDSNYEQFF.

CDR3 region: CASRFSPNNEQFF. DNA of the CDR3: TGTGCAAGTCGCTTTAGTCCCAACAATGAGCAGTTCTTC. The J gene is TRBJ2-1, the V gene TRBV12-2; TRBD2, as called in the table, went unchecked against the DNA. TRBV12-2 is labeled a pseudogene. The CDR3 sequence is 13 residues long.

This clone occurred a few times. The chain links TRBV5-8 to TRBJ2-7; D uncertain. The germline gives CDR1 SGHTS, CDR2 YDEGEE. The V and J ends lost 6 bases and 5 bases respectively, with 9 bases between them. The CDR3 runs 11 residues. The DNA of the CDR3 is TGTGCCAGCACCCTGTTTCACGAGCAGTACTTC. Protein product: CASTLFHEQYF.

The rearrangement joins TRBV6-6 to TRBJ1-5, with TRBD1 as a possible D gene (5 bases). This CDR3 contains 14 residues. Trimming removed 6 bases from V and 6 bases from J, with 15 bases in between. Germline V gene data show CDR1 as MNHNY and CDR2 as SVGAGI (reference sequence). CDR3 coding DNA: TGTGCCAGCAGGGGCACCCGGGGGGTTCAGCCCCAGCATTTT. Amino acid sequence: CASRGTRGVQPQHF.

This chain uses TRBV6-6 with TRBJ2-3; TRBD2 might be the D (6 bases). The CDR3 totals 15 residues. Germline CDR1 MNHNY, CDR2 SVGAGI (reference sequence). V was pared by 5 bases and J by 0 bases, with 12 bases between. The CDR3 is CASSPRLVSTDTQYF. Here the CDR3 DNA reads TGTGCCAGCAGTCCGAGACTAGTAAGCACAGATACGCAGTATTTT.

V is TRBV2 and J is TRBJ2-2; 9 positions agree with TRBD2. The CDR3 runs to 15 residues. The V segment lost 6 bases and the J segment 5 bases; nucleotides outside the gene matches: 7. Germline assignment: CDR1 SNHLY and CDR2 FYNNEI. CDR3 DNA: TGTGCCAGCAGACCGGGACTAGCAGCTACCGGGGAGCTGTTTTTT. Encoded protein: CASRPGLAATGELFF.

V usage is TRBV13 and J usage is TRBJ1-4; D is undetermined. V lost 3 bases and J 8 bases, leaving 16 bases between the germline ends. CDR1 is PRHDT and CDR2 is FYEKMQ in the germline V gene (reference sequence). The CDR3 runs 15 residues. The CDR3 spells CASSLKAPGGEKLFF. For the CDR3, the DNA is TGTGCCAGCAGCTTGAAGGCCCCGGGCGGGGAAAAACTGTTTTTT.

The rearrangement uses TRBV3-1 (or the pseudogene TRBV3-2) and TRBJ2-5; 7 bases are shared with TRBD2. From germline, CDR1 is LGHDT and CDR2 YNNKEL (reference sequence). V shed 3 bases and J 3 bases; nucleotides not matched to a gene: 13. The length of the CDR3 is 17 residues. The CDR3 loop is CASSHLLGGGIKETQYF. The CDR3 coding sequence is TGTGCCAGCAGCCACCTCCTGGGGGGGGGAATAAAAGAGACCCAGTACTTC.

The chain is built from TRBV24-1 and TRBJ1-4; perhaps TRBD1 as D (5 bases). V gave up 5 bases and J gave up 10 bases, with 13 bases separating them. Germline V gives CDR1 KGHDR, CDR2 SFDVKD. This CDR3 has 13 residues. The DNA of the CDR3 is TGTGCCACCAGTGGAAGGCAGGGAGGAAAACTGTTTTTT. It yields the protein CATSGRQGGKLFF.

V and J are TRBV12-3 or TRBV12-4 and TRBJ2-5; D perhaps matches TRBD2 (5 bases). The V end was cut by 4 bases, the J end by 7 bases, with 13 bases between. The CDR3 totals 13 residues. CDR3 DNA sequence: TGTGCCAGCAGTTCGGGGTGGCTCGTGACCCAGTACTTC. Residues: CASSSGWLVTQYF.

This clone was seen a few times. DNA for the CDR3: TGTGCCAGCAGCTTGGTGGGGGGAAGACGGACCTACGAGCAGTACTTC. Translated, it gives CASSLVGGRRTYEQYF. The chain combines TRBV5-6 with TRBJ2-7, with D maybe TRBD2 (6 bases). With 0 bases removed from V and 2 bases from J, the gap between germline ends came to 15 bases. Germline assignment: CDR1 SGHDT and CDR2 YYEEEE. The CDR3 totals 16 residues.

The DNA of the CDR3 is TGTGCCAGCAGCCGAGGTCGGAATGAGCAGTTCTTC. It codes for CASSRGRNEQFF. The chain has TRBV25-1 and TRBJ2-1; D unresolved. V was pared by 6 bases and J by 7 bases, with 10 bases between. From germline, CDR1 is MGHDK and CDR2 SYGVNS. The CDR3 length is 12 residues.

The chain links TRBV5-6 to TRBJ1-1; 9 positions match TRBD1. The CDR3 extends over 15 amino acids. The germline V gene has CDR1 SGHDT and CDR2 YYEEEE. V was clipped by 1 base and J by 6 bases; unmatched bases: 7. This CDR3 is CASSLFDRGYSEAFF. In nucleotides, the CDR3 is TGTGCCAGCAGCTTGTTCGACAGGGGGTATTCTGAAGCTTTCTTT.

The rearrangement uses TRBV6-1 and TRBJ1-1; TRBD1 might be the D (5 bases). V lost 3 bases, J lost 6 bases, and 11 bases lay in between. This CDR3 region has 13 residues. Per germline, CDR1 MNHNS and CDR2 SASEGT. Here the CDR3 reads CASSDVGGAEAFF. CDR3 coding DNA: TGTGCCAGCAGTGATGTCGGAGGGGCTGAAGCTTTCTTT.

The chain uses TRBV4-3 and TRBJ2-2; TRBD2 aligns across 7 bases. Germline CDR1 LGHNA, CDR2 YSLEER. Trimming at V came to 6 bases and at J to 5 bases, leaving 3 bases not matched to a gene. The CDR3 length is 13 residues. The CDR3 sequence: CASSWEGTGELFF. CDR3 nucleotide sequence: TGCGCCAGCAGTTGGGAGGGAACCGGGGAGCTGTTTTTT.

V usage is TRBV6-6 and J usage is TRBJ1-4; 9 bases agree with TRBD1. Germline V gene data show CDR1 as MNHNY and CDR2 as SVGAGI (reference sequence). Germline trimming cut 8 bases from V and 7 bases from J; bases unmatched to any gene: 14. The CDR3 extends over 16 amino acids. In DNA form, the CDR3 reads TGTGCCAGCTCGGTCGGGACAGGGACGGGAGTTGAAAAACTGTTTTTT. Residues: CASSVGTGTGVEKLFF.

The chain recombines TRBV12-3 or TRBV12-4 with TRBJ1-2; 10 positions match TRBD1. With V trimmed by 6 bases and J by 8 bases, 6 bases remained unmatched. The CDR3 runs 13 residues. DNA for the CDR3: TGTGCCAGCAGGCTGGACAGGGGGAGAGGCTACACCTTC. Translating gives CASRLDRGRGYTF.

J is TRBJ1-2 and V is TRBV28; TRBD1 aligns across 12 bases. This CDR3 has 14 residues. Germline V gene sequence: CDR1 MDHEN, CDR2 SYDVKM. V lost 5 bases to trimming and J lost 9 bases; unmatched junction nucleotides: 7. The CDR3 sequence: CASSRTGTGGSYTF. The CDR3 DNA follows: TGTGCCAGCAGTCGGACCGGGACAGGGGGCAGCTACACCTTC.

V is TRBV15 and J is TRBJ2-7; a weak D match, TRBD2 (6 bases). V lost 2 bases to trimming and J lost 2 bases, with 13 bases between them. The CDR3 runs to 15 residues. CDR1 is LNHNV, CDR2 YYDKDF, per germline (reference sequence). CDR3: CATSRNPSVPYEQYF. CDR3 bases: TGTGCCACCAGCAGAAACCCTAGCGTGCCCTACGAGCAGTACTTC.

This clone has a single count. The chain uses TRBV28 and TRBJ2-1; 11 bases map to TRBD1. The CDR3 has 17 residues. The V gene's germline CDR1 is MDHEN and CDR2 SYDVKM. Trimming cost V 5 bases and J 4 bases; bases outside gene matches: 10. The DNA for the CDR3 is TGTGCCAGCAGTCCCGGGACAGGGGGAGCAAAATACAATGAGCAGTTCTTC. Translation gives CASSPGTGGAKYNEQFF.